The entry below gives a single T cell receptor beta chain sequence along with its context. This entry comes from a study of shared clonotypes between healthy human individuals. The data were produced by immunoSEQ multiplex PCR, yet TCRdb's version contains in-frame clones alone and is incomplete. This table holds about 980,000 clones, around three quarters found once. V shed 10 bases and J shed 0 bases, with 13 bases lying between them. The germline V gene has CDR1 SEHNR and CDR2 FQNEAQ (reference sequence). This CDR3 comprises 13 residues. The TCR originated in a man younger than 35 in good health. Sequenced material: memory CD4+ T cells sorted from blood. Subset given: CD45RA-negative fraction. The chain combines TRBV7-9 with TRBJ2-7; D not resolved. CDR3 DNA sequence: TGTGCCACCGGGCCAAGTCGCTCCTACGAGCAGTACTTC. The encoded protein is CATGPSRSYEQYF.